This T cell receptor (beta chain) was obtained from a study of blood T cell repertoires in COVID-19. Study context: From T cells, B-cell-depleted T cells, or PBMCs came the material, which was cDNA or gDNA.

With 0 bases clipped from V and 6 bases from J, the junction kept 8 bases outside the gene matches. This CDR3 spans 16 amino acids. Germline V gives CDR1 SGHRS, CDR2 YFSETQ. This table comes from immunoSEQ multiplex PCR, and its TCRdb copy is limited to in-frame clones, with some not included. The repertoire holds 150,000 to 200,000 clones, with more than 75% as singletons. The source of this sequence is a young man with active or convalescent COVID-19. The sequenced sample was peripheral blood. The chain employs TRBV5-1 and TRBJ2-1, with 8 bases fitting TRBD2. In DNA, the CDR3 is TGCGCCAGCAGCTTGGTGCTAGCGGGCCTGCCCAATGAGCAGTTCTTC. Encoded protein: CASSLVLAGLPNEQFF.